Listed below are T cell receptor beta chains from one sample, sequenced in a study of beta chain features in type 1 diabetes. The data were produced by immunoSEQ multiplex PCR, yet TCRdb's version contains in-frame clones alone and is incomplete. The table has around 350,000 clones, roughly 12% seen once; the top ten hold roughly 0.015%. Material for sequencing was naive CD4+ T cells from blood. Receptors were obtained from a man aged 18 to 30 in good health. Each CDR3 is given with its conserved first and last residue. The order of the fields is D gene, J gene, clone size, V gene, CDR3 DNA, CDR3 protein. D genes are given only for firm matches. The size entry is marked missing in some rows and otherwise reads once, few, many or a size class.

NA,TRBJ2-1,NA,TRBV7-9,TGTGCCAGCAGCTCAGTTAGAAAAGGGACAAGCAATGAGCAGTTCTTC,CASSSVRKGTSNEQFF
NA,TRBJ2-5,NA,TRBV7-9,TGTGCCAGCAGCTCCGGCCAAGAGACCCAGTACTTC,CASSSGQETQYF
NA,TRBJ1-1,few,TRBV29-1,TGCAGCGTTCGACAGGTGTTAAACACTGAAGCTTTCTTT,CSVRQVLNTEAFF
NA,TRBJ1-5,NA,TRBV7-2,TGTGCCAGCAGCTTAACCTCGGATCAGCCCCAGCATTTT,CASSLTSDQPQHF
NA,TRBJ1-2,few,TRBV7-9,TGTGCCAGCAGCTTAGACAGAAATGGCTACACCTTC,CASSLDRNGYTF
TRBD1,TRBJ2-1,NA,TRBV11-2,TGTGCCAGCAGCAGTTACACCACGGGACAGGGACGGGGGCATGAGCAGTTCTTC,CASSSYTTGQGRGHEQFF
NA,TRBJ2-3,NA,TRBV20-1,TGCAGTGCTAGCCCAACAGATACGCAGTATTTT,CSASPTDTQYF
NA,TRBJ2-5,few,TRBV18,TGTGCCAGCTCACCACCGTTCGAGGGCGTAAAAGAGACCCAGTACTTC,CASSPPFEGVKETQYF
TRBD2,TRBJ2-1,few,TRBV6-1,TGTGCCAGCAGGACACTAGCGGGGACTTACAATGAGCAGTTCTTC,CASRTLAGTYNEQFF
NA,TRBJ2-7,NA,TRBV20-1,TGCAGTCTCCAGGAAACGTACGAGCAGTACTTC,CSLQETYEQYF
NA,TRBJ1-5,NA,TRBV4-2,TGTGCCAGCAGCCAAGTGGTAGATAGCAATCAGCCCCAGCATTTT,CASSQVVDSNQPQHF
NA,TRBJ2-2,NA,TRBV11-3,TGTGCCAGCCAGGACACTATCACCGGGGAGCTGTTTTTT,CASQDTITGELFF
NA,TRBJ1-4,few,TRBV30,TGTGCCTGGAGTGTAAACGGGGATCGGAGAGAAAAACTGTTTTTT,CAWSVNGDRREKLFF
TRBD2,TRBJ2-7,few,TRBV30,TGTGCCTGGAGTCGGCTAGCGGGGGGATACGAGCAGTACTTC,CAWSRLAGGYEQYF
NA,TRBJ2-4,NA,TRBV30,TGTGCCTGGAGTGTAGCAGGGAACATTCAGTACTTC,CAWSVAGNIQYF
NA,TRBJ1-1,NA,TRBV7-2,TGTGCCAGCAGCTTGATGGACAGCATGAACACTGAAGCTTTCTTT,CASSLMDSMNTEAFF
NA,TRBJ2-5,few,TRBV7-3,TGTGCCAGCAGCCCTCAGGGGGGACAAGAGACCCAGTACTTC,CASSPQGGQETQYF
NA,TRBJ1-5,few,TRBV7-9,TGTGCCAGCAGCTTAGCAGCGGGTCAGCCCCAGCATTTT,CASSLAAGQPQHF
TRBD1,TRBJ1-1,NA,TRBV7-8,TGTGCCAGCAGCTCCCGGGACAGGCTTAACACTGAAGCTTTCTTT,CASSSRDRLNTEAFF
NA,TRBJ2-7,NA,TRBV30,TGTGCCTGGACCAATCAATACGAGCAGTACTTC,CAWTNQYEQYF
NA,TRBJ1-2,NA,TRBV30,TGTGCCTGGAGTGTACGCGGGCAGGTGAACTATGGCTACACCTTC,CAWSVRGQVNYGYTF
TRBD1,TRBJ1-5,few,TRBV27,TGTGCCAGCAGTTTTAGAGGGACAGGGGGGGACAATCAGCCCCAGCATTTT,CASSFRGTGGDNQPQHF
NA,TRBJ2-3,NA,TRBV7-3,TGTGCCAGCAGCTTCTTTTCAGATATAAACACAGATACGCAGTATTTT,CASSFFSDINTDTQYF
NA,TRBJ2-1,NA,TRBV7-2,TGTGCCAGCAGCTTAGCGCGGGGCGAGAGCTCCTACAATGAGCAGTTCTTC,CASSLARGESSYNEQFF
NA,TRBJ1-2,NA,TRBV9,TGTGCCAGCAGCCTTCGTGGCGGCTACACCTTC,CASSLRGGYTF
NA,TRBJ2-3,few,TRBV5-1,TGCGCCAGCAGCTTGGCACGAGGAGGTGTAGATACGCAGTATTTT,CASSLARGGVDTQYF
TRBD1,TRBJ2-3,NA,TRBV10-3,TGTGCCATCAGTGAGTCGAGGAGTCGGACAGGGGGCACAGATACGCAGTATTTT,CAISESRSRTGGTDTQYF
TRBD1,TRBJ2-1,few,TRBV27,TGTGCCAGCAGTCTGCCAGGGGGCAGTGAGCAGTTCTTC,CASSLPGGSEQFF
TRBD2,TRBJ2-3,few,TRBV7-2,TGTGCCAGCAGCCTACGCAGACTAGCGGCTAGCACAGATACGCAGTATTTT,CASSLRRLAASTDTQYF
NA,TRBJ2-4,NA,TRBV7-9,TGTGCCAGCAGCCCCCACCGGCCAGGGGTCGAAAACATTCAGTACTTC,CASSPHRPGVENIQYF
TRBD2,TRBJ2-1,NA,TRBV9,TGTGCCAGCAGCGTAGGCGGGGGGCTTAGTTCGGGGGAGCAGTTCTTC,CASSVGGGLSSGEQFF
NA,TRBJ1-4,NA,TRBV15,TGTGCCACCAGCAGAGAGGGCAGGGCTAATGAAAAACTGTTTTTT,CATSREGRANEKLFF
TRBD1,TRBJ1-2,few,TRBV5-4,TGTGCCAGCAGCCCCGGACAGGGGTTCTATGGCTACACCTTC,CASSPGQGFYGYTF
NA,TRBJ2-3,few,TRBV30,TGTGCCTGGAGTAGGGGAGGAGGTGAAGATACGCAGTATTTT,CAWSRGGGEDTQYF
NA,TRBJ2-7,NA,TRBV7-3,TGTGCCAGCAGCTTAACTCCCGTTCGCGACGAGCAGTACTTC,CASSLTPVRDEQYF
NA,TRBJ1-1,NA,TRBV5-1,TGCGCCAGCAGCTTGGCGGAGGGACTGAACACTGAAGCTTTCTTT,CASSLAEGLNTEAFF
TRBD2,TRBJ2-2,few,TRBV2,TGTGCCAGCAGGAGACTAGCGGGGAGGGCCGGGGAGCTGTTTTTT,CASRRLAGRAGELFF
TRBD1,TRBJ1-5,NA,TRBV28,TGTGCCGGTCGGACAGGAAGCAGTCAGCCCCAGCATTTT,CAGRTGSSQPQHF
NA,TRBJ2-1,few,TRBV7-2,TGTGCCAGCAGCTCTGACCGGGACTCCCAGTTCTTC,CASSSDRDSQFF
NA,TRBJ2-3,NA,TRBV30,TGTGCCTGGAGTGCAGGGAATACGCAGTATTTT,CAWSAGNTQYF
TRBD2,TRBJ2-5,NA,TRBV9,TGTGCCAGCAGCGTAGGGGCTAGCGGGGGGATAGAGACCCAGTACTTC,CASSVGASGGIETQYF